The entry below gives a single TCR beta chain sequence along with its context. What it binds is not known. V lost 3 bases, J lost 0 bases, and 8 bases lay in between. CDR1 MDHEN and CDR2 SYDVKM come from the germline V gene. The CDR3 consists of 14 residues. Measured with immunoSEQ multiplex PCR; TCRdb has only the in-frame clones, and not every one. The repertoire has 25,000 to 30,000 clones, around three quarters of them found once; the top ten carry around 28%. This sample is part of a study of STAT3 mutations in large granular lymphocyte leukemia. At the level of the study: Canonical activating STAT3 mutations were detected in roughly half of the longitudinally sequenced T-LGLL patients. Study outcomes and limitations: Every T-LGLL patient had at least one immunodominant TCRbeta clonotype. In some patients, a small highly pathogenic clone possibly went undetected. All newly emerging clones after therapy were STAT3 wild type.

V is TRBV28 and J is TRBJ1-2; no reliable D call. Sequences were obtained from peripheral blood mononuclear cells. The clonotype comes from a woman between 45 and 65 years old with T-cell large granular lymphocyte leukemia. Some clones in this sample may be carry-over from other donors' samples. The CDR3 region is CASSLLQPNYGYTF. In DNA form, the CDR3 reads TGTGCCAGCAGTTTGCTGCAACCTAACTATGGCTACACCTTC.